The next 24 T cell receptor beta chains were all read from a single sample in a study of blood T cell repertoires in COVID-19 (dated by TCRdb to about 2020). The receptor library was made with the immunoSEQ multiplex PCR assay. Drawn from immuneACCESS, this table holds only the in-frame rearrangements with V and J called that TCRdb kept. Clones are partly lost; checked studies trace under half to an unresolved V gene and leave the rest unexplained. The sample yields 200,000 to 300,000 clones; around 84% were counted once. In total, the top ten clones hold over 6% of the sample. What was sequenced was peripheral blood. All receptors derive from a woman between 70 and 85 years old with active or convalescent COVID-19.

The chain joins TRBV11-2 to TRBJ2-7, with D possibly matching TRBD2 (6 bases). The V end lost 0 bases, the J end lost 3 bases, and 18 bases lay between the germline ends. CDR3 length equals 17 residues. The V gene's germline CDR1 is SGHAT and CDR2 FQNNGV. In DNA form, the CDR3 reads TGTGCCAGCAGCTTAGACTTAAGTATAGTGGGGGGCTACGAGCAGTACTTC. This translates into CASSLDLSIVGGYEQYF.

The rearrangement joins TRBV5-1 to TRBJ1-1; no firm D call. Germline CDR1 and CDR2: SGHRS and YFSETQ. V was pared by 3 bases and J by 11 bases, with 11 bases between. This CDR3 contains 11 residues. CDR3 residues: CASSYGEGAFF. In DNA form, the CDR3 reads TGCGCCAGCAGCTACGGGGAAGGGGCTTTCTTT.

CDR3 DNA sequence: TGTGCCAGCAGTCCTCAGGATACGCAGTATTTT. Translated: CASSPQDTQYF. J is TRBJ2-3 and V is TRBV2; D unresolved. Germline CDR1 is SNHLY and CDR2 is FYNNEI. V lost 5 bases and J 6 bases, leaving 6 bases between the germline ends. The CDR3 is 11 residues long.

The rearrangement links TRBV19 to TRBJ1-6, with 9 bases that match TRBD1. The CDR3 is made up of 17 amino acids. J gave up 10 bases and V 3 bases, and 13 bases lay outside the gene matches. Germline V gives CDR1 LNHDA, CDR2 SQIVND (reference sequence). CDR3 DNA sequence: TGTGCCAGTAGTATTTTTTTCTCGGACAGGGGAAGATCACCCCTCCACTTT. Translation: CASSIFFSDRGRSPLHF.

The chain carries TRBV5-1 and TRBJ1-1; the match to TRBD1 covers 7 bases. The CDR3 is 13 amino acids. V shed 4 bases and J 6 bases; nucleotides not matched to a gene: 6. Per germline, CDR1 SGHRS and CDR2 YFSETQ. The DNA for the CDR3 is TGCGCCAGCAGCCTCAAAACAGGGGCTGAAGCTTTCTTT. It specifies CASSLKTGAEAFF.

This chain joins TRBV6-5 and TRBJ1-4; TRBD1 matches 9 bases. Germline lookup yields CDR1 MNHEY and CDR2 SVGAGI. The CDR3 has 15 residues. V gave up 6 bases and J gave up 3 bases; unmatched junction bases: 5. CDR3 sequence (DNA): TGTGCCAGCAGCCGGCGGGACAGGGCTAATGAAAAACTGTTTTTT. This codes for CASSRRDRANEKLFF.

In the case of this clone: The same CDR3 arises from other DNA sequences in this sample as well. The CDR3 nucleotides are TGTGCCAGTAGTCTACTGGGGGGTGGCTACACCTTC. Its translation is CASSLLGGGYTF. The chain combines TRBV19 with TRBJ1-2; a possible D gene is TRBD1 (5 bases). The germline V and J ends were trimmed by 5 bases and 7 bases, with 11 bases remaining between them. This CDR3 comprises 12 residues. Per the germline V gene, CDR1 is LNHDA and CDR2 is SQIVND (reference sequence).

The chain employs TRBV9 and TRBJ1-2; possible D gene TRBD1, 6 bases. Germline-derived CDR1 and CDR2 are SGDLS and YYNGEE. CDR3 length: 15 amino acids. The germline V and J ends were trimmed by 4 bases and 8 bases, with 21 bases remaining between them. This CDR3 is CASSTSGHYLGGYTF. The CDR3 bases are TGTGCCAGCAGCACCTCGGGACACTACTTGGGAGGCTACACCTTC. Together with reference TRBV9 and TRBJ1-2, the CDR3 gives the full variable domain: DSGVTQTPKHLITATGQRVTLRCSPRSGDLSVYWYQQSLDQGLQFLIQYYNGEERAKGNILERFSAQQFPDLHSELNLSSLELGDSALYFCASSTSGHYLGGYTFGSGTRLTVV.

CDR3: CASSLATSSYEQYF. CDR3 in DNA: TGCGCCAGCAGCTTGGCGACAAGTTCCTACGAGCAGTACTTC. The rearrangement uses TRBV5-1 and TRBJ2-7; D gene uncertain. This CDR3 contains 14 residues. V lost 0 bases, J lost 1 base, and 8 bases lay in between. Germline loops: CDR1 SGHRS, CDR2 YFSETQ.

In this sample, this clone turned up once. The rearrangement uses TRBV3-1 (or the pseudogene TRBV3-2) and TRBJ1-3; D uncertain. The V end lost 3 bases, the J end lost 3 bases, and 15 bases lay between the germline ends. The V gene's germline CDR1 is LGHDT and CDR2 YNNKEL (reference sequence). This CDR3 has 16 residues. Written as DNA, the CDR3 is TGTGCCAGCAGCCACGGAGGGTCCGGCCGTGGAAACACCATATATTTT. Its translation: CASSHGGSGRGNTIYF.

The rearrangement uses TRBV29-1 and TRBJ2-1; TRBD1 might be the D (5 bases). Trimming removed 5 bases at V and 8 bases at J, with 16 bases between. The CDR3 has 13 residues. Germline CDR1 is SQVTM and CDR2 is ANQGSEA. The CDR3 here is CSVTGPPVDEQFF. The CDR3 DNA is TGCAGCGTTACAGGACCCCCGGTCGATGAGCAGTTCTTC.

V is TRBV7-2 and J is TRBJ1-5; possibly TRBD1 for D (6 bases). Trimming cost V 5 bases and J 3 bases, with 17 bases left between them. This CDR3 region has 16 residues. Germline CDR1 and CDR2: SGHTA and FQGNSA. CDR3 bases: TGTGCCAGCAGCCCCCGCACAGGGACCGTCAATCAGCCCCAGCATTTT. Residues: CASSPRTGTVNQPQHF.

The chain employs TRBV7-2 and TRBJ2-6; 7 bases align to TRBD2. The CDR3 length is 16 residues. J lost 2 bases, V lost 4 bases, and 5 bases had no gene match. CDR1 is SGHTA, CDR2 FQGNSA, per germline. The chain's CDR3 is CASSWEGQPGANVLTF. The CDR3, as DNA: TGTGCCAGCAGCTGGGAGGGGCAGCCTGGGGCCAACGTCCTGACTTTC.

CDR3 loop: CASSQVYQGGYTF. CDR3 DNA sequence: TGTGCCAGCAGCCAAGTTTATCAGGGTGGCTACACCTTC. The rearrangement uses TRBV14 and TRBJ1-2, with D perhaps matching TRBD1 (5 bases). Trimming took off 1 base at V and 7 bases at J, with 10 bases between the two ends. Germline CDR1 reads SGHDN; CDR2 reads FVKESK. The CDR3 contains 13 residues. The full variable domain, with the rest looked up from reference TRBV14 and TRBJ1-2, is EAGVTQFPSHSVIEKGQTVTLRCDPISGHDNLYWYRRVMGKEIKFLLHFVKESKQDESGMPNNRFLAERTGGTYSTLKVQPAELEDSGVYFCASSQVYQGGYTFGSGTRLTVV.

The rearrangement joins TRBV4-2 to TRBJ2-2; D not certain. V lost 4 bases, J lost 2 bases, and 11 bases lay in between. CDR3 length: 15 residues. Germline assignment: CDR1 LGHNA and CDR2 YNFKEQ. The CDR3 sequence: CASSPDKPNTGELFF. In nucleotides, the CDR3 is TGTGCCAGCAGCCCCGATAAGCCAAACACCGGGGAGCTGTTTTTT.

V gene TRBV19 combines with J gene TRBJ2-7; maybe TRBD2 (6 bases). Deletions cut 6 bases from V and 0 bases from J, with 12 bases between. The CDR3 covers 14 residues. From germline, CDR1 is LNHDA and CDR2 SQIVND (reference sequence). The CDR3 nucleotides are TGTGCCAGTAGCCCCAGGGAGGTCTCCTACGAGCAGTACTTC. It is translated as CASSPREVSYEQYF.

This chain connects TRBV5-1 to TRBJ2-7; TRBD2 agrees at 9 bases. CDR3 length equals 14 residues. Germline values: CDR1 SGHRS, CDR2 YFSETQ. V was clipped by 3 bases and J by 7 bases; unmatched bases: 8. The chain's CDR3 is CASSSVAGALEQYF. CDR3 nucleotides: TGCGCCAGCAGCTCAGTAGCGGGGGCCTTAGAGCAGTACTTC.

The chain employs TRBV4-1 and TRBJ2-5; TRBD1 aligns across 8 bases. Germline CDR1 MGHRA, CDR2 YSYEKL. The CDR3 is 15 residues long. J was trimmed by 3 bases and V by 3 bases; bases with no gene match: 6. This CDR3 reads CASSQGGQVKETQYF. CDR3 nucleotide sequence: TGCGCCAGCAGCCAGGGGGGACAGGTTAAAGAGACCCAGTACTTC.

This chain uses TRBV19 with TRBJ1-5, with TRBD1 identical over 7 bases. The germline CDR1 and CDR2 sequences are LNHDA and SQIVND (reference sequence). J gave up 4 bases and V 5 bases, and 11 bases lay outside the gene matches. The CDR3 runs 16 residues. Written as DNA, the CDR3 is TGTGCCAGTAGTTCTCCCCCCGGGACAGTTAATCAGCCCCAGCATTTT. Protein sequence: CASSSPPGTVNQPQHF.

The J gene is TRBJ1-1, the V gene TRBV18; maybe TRBD1 (6 bases). V lost 5 bases, J lost 3 bases, and 10 bases lay in between. The length of the CDR3 is 13 residues. Germline lookup yields CDR1 KGHSH and CDR2 LQKENI. CDR3 DNA sequence: TGTGCCAGCTCAAATAACAGGGACACTGAAGCTTTCTTT. Amino acids: CASSNNRDTEAFF. The entire variable domain, with the rest obtained from reference TRBV18 and TRBJ1-1, is as follows: NAGVMQNPRHLVRRRGQEARLRCSPMKGHSHVYWYRQLPEEGLKFMVYLQKENIIDESGMPKERFSAEFPKEGPSILRIQQVVRGDSAAYFCASSNNRDTEAFFGQGTRLTVV.

The chain couples TRBV5-1 to TRBJ1-2; possibly TRBD1 for D (6 bases). The V end lost 1 base, the J end lost 8 bases, and 21 bases lay between the germline ends. Per the germline V gene, CDR1 is SGHRS and CDR2 is YFSETQ. The CDR3 is 16 residues long. Written as DNA, the CDR3 is TGCGCCAGCAGCTTGACAGGGAGCGCAAGACAAATGGGCTACACCTTC. Amino acid sequence: CASSLTGSARQMGYTF.

The chain has TRBV14 and TRBJ1-2; D not certain. Trimming left V 2 bases short and J 7 bases short, with 17 bases between. CDR1 is SGHDN, CDR2 FVKESK, per germline. This CDR3 is 15 amino acids long. This CDR3 is CASSQNRGSLAGYTF. The CDR3 DNA reads as TGTGCCAGCAGCCAAAACCGAGGGTCCTTGGCTGGCTACACCTTC.

This clone was observed a few times. This sequence joins TRBV7-9 and TRBJ1-2, with a weak D call TRBD1 (6 bases). V was trimmed by 5 bases and J by 3 bases, leaving 13 bases between them. Germline V gives CDR1 SEHNR, CDR2 FQNEAQ (reference sequence). This CDR3 comprises 14 residues. The CDR3 spells CASSGDAGDYGYTF. The CDR3 coding sequence is TGTGCCAGCAGCGGCGACGCAGGGGACTATGGCTACACCTTC.

The V gene is TRBV5-1, the J gene TRBJ1-6; tentative D call: TRBD1 (5 bases). The ends were cut back, 3 bases at V and 10 bases at J, with 17 bases in the middle. The CDR3 runs 15 residues. The V gene's germline CDR1 is SGHRS and CDR2 YFSETQ. The CDR3 nucleotides are TGCGCCAGCAGCTCTATCGGGGGTGAAAGATCACCCCTCCACTTT. Translation: CASSSIGGERSPLHF.